This TCR beta chain was obtained from a study of post-analysis software for immune sequencing data. Findings of the study overall: Versus controls, multiple sclerosis patients showed significantly lower diversity (normalized Chao1).

This clonotype was detected once. Its antigen is not known. cDNA libraries of TCR beta carried unique molecular identifiers. In TCRdb, the PCR reads were re-called with MiXCR into one record per CDR3 protein. The data contain about 620,000 distinct CDR3 sequences, 44% of them singletons. This TCR was sampled from a girl between 10 and 17 years old with multiple sclerosis. Sequences were obtained from blood.

The CDR3: CASLAGGPRNEQFF. The CDR3 DNA is TGTGCCTCCCTCGCGGGAGGGCCTCGCAATGAGCAGTTCTTC. The chain has TRBV11-2 and TRBJ2-1; 9 bases align to TRBD2. Germline V gene sequence: CDR1 SGHAT, CDR2 FQNNGV. V lost 11 bases, J lost 6 bases, and 11 bases stayed unmatched. The CDR3 is 14 amino acids.